The rows below give T cell receptor beta chains drawn from one sample of a study of blood T cell repertoires in COVID-19. Assay used: immunoSEQ multiplex PCR; TCRdb lists only in-frame clones, some missing. The sample has 400,000 to 500,000 clones; roughly 90% are singletons. Sequencing input: PBMCs or T cells enriched from blood (not recorded which). All receptors derive from a woman between 18 and 30 years old who had been exposed to COVID-19. Both conserved end residues are part of each CDR3. A D gene is named only where the DNA matches it firmly. Part of the rows lack a size; the others show once, few, many or a class for expanded clones.

TRBJ2-7,TRBV28,-,-,CASSFPMSYEQYF,TGTGCCAGCAGTTTTCCAATGTCATACGAGCAGTACTTC
TRBJ2-7,TRBV18,few,-,CASSPPLTYEQYF,TGTGCCAGCTCACCACCGCTAACCTACGAGCAGTACTTC
TRBJ1-5,TRBV4-1,-,-,CASSQDGASQQPQHF,TGCGCCAGCAGCCAAGATGGGGCGTCACAACAGCCCCAGCATTTT
TRBJ1-2,TRBV28,once,-,CASSLSTGNYGYTF,TGTGCCAGCAGTTTATCCACAGGGAACTATGGCTACACCTTC
TRBJ2-7,TRBV29-1,once,-,CSCSSRANSYEQYF,TGCAGCTGTTCCTCGAGGGCAAACTCCTACGAGCAGTACTTC
TRBJ2-7,TRBV4-2,-,TRBD2,CASSQDTRLAGALEQYF,TGTGCCAGCAGCCAAGACACGCGACTAGCGGGAGCCCTCGAGCAGTACTTC
TRBJ1-6,TRBV30,-,TRBD1,CAWSLGDRGNSPLHF,TGTGCCTGGAGCCTGGGAGACAGGGGAAATTCACCCCTCCACTTT
TRBJ2-7,TRBV27,once,TRBD2,CASSLHFGLAGGLSYEQYF,TGTGCCAGCAGTCTACACTTTGGACTAGCGGGAGGACTGTCCTACGAGCAGTACTTC
TRBJ2-5,TRBV11-2,-,TRBD1,CASRATGGRETQYF,TGTGCCAGCAGGGCCACAGGGGGCCGAGAGACCCAGTACTTC
TRBJ1-1,TRBV27,-,-,CASRRFDTEAFF,TGTGCCAGCAGGAGATTTGACACTGAAGCTTTCTTT
TRBJ1-3,TRBV12-3/TRBV12-4,few,-,CASSFPPDTIYF,TGTGCCAGCAGTTTCCCTCCGGACACCATATATTTT
TRBJ2-3,TRBV28,-,TRBD2,CASGVAGEIHTQYF,TGTGCCAGCGGGGTAGCGGGGGAGATACATACGCAGTATTTT
TRBJ2-5,TRBV27,-,-,CASSFGESQYF,TGTGCCAGCAGTTTCGGAGAGTCCCAGTACTTC
TRBJ2-7,TRBV5-8,-,TRBD2,CASSLGTSGSYEQYF,TGTGCCAGCAGCTTGGGGACTAGCGGATCCTACGAGCAGTACTTC
TRBJ1-1,TRBV19,-,-,CASSMGSLVGPSYEAFF,TGTGCCAGTAGTATGGGCTCCCTTGTAGGCCCATCGTATGAAGCTTTCTTT
TRBJ2-3,TRBV7-2,-,-,CASSYTSIGDTQYF,TGTGCCAGCAGCTATACTAGTATCGGGGATACGCAGTATTTT
TRBJ2-3,TRBV27,-,TRBD2,CATRLANTDTQYF,TGTGCCACCCGACTAGCCAACACAGATACGCAGTATTTT
TRBJ2-1,TRBV18,-,TRBD1,CASSPYGQGAYNEQFF,TGTGCCAGCTCACCATATGGACAGGGAGCCTACAATGAGCAGTTCTTC
TRBJ2-7,TRBV27,-,TRBD1,CASSLSGGFYEQYF,TGTGCCAGCAGTTTATCAGGGGGCTTCTACGAGCAGTACTTC
TRBJ2-7,TRBV2,few,-,CASEQTVNSYEQYF,TGTGCCAGCGAGCAAACAGTAAACTCCTACGAGCAGTACTTC
TRBJ2-7,TRBV18,-,TRBD1,CASSPMEGQGVTYEQYF,TGTGCCAGCTCACCCATGGAGGGACAGGGGGTCACCTACGAGCAGTACTTC
TRBJ2-1,TRBV4-1,-,TRBD1,CASSQGDRGTYNEQFF,TGCGCCAGCAGCCAAGGGGACAGGGGGACCTACAATGAGCAGTTCTTC
TRBJ1-1,TRBV19,-,-,CASSIPTGSYTEAFF,TGTGCCAGTAGTATCCCCACAGGGTCGTACACTGAAGCTTTCTTT
TRBJ2-7,TRBV5-6,once,TRBD2,CASSSGLAGEQYF,TGTGCCAGCAGCTCGGGACTAGCGGGCGAGCAGTACTTC
TRBJ1-2,TRBV27,few,TRBD1,CASSFIPTGGDSFGYTF,TGTGCCAGCAGTTTCATTCCGACAGGGGGCGATAGTTTTGGCTACACCTTC
TRBJ2-1,TRBV5-1,few,-,CASSLGQSYNEQFF,TGCGCCAGCAGCTTGGGACAGAGCTACAATGAGCAGTTCTTC
TRBJ2-5,TRBV27,-,TRBD2,CASRQTPGGFKETQYF,TGTGCCAGCAGACAAACCCCGGGAGGGTTTAAGGAGACCCAGTACTTC
TRBJ2-1,TRBV7-2,few,TRBD1,CASSGYRGNEQFF,TGTGCCAGCAGCGGTTACAGGGGAAATGAGCAGTTCTTC
TRBJ1-6,TRBV19,-,-,CASGFLGGRGNSPLHF,TGTGCCAGTGGATTCCTAGGGGGACGGGGAAATTCACCCCTCCACTTT
TRBJ2-6,TRBV15,-,TRBD1,CATSNGQGNWANVLTF,TGTGCCACCAGCAACGGACAGGGAAATTGGGCCAACGTCCTGACTTTC
TRBJ2-7,TRBV10-3,once,-,CAISPQDFDYEQYF,TGTGCCATCAGTCCCCAGGACTTTGACTACGAGCAGTACTTC
TRBJ1-1,TRBV19,-,TRBD1,CASSIGGTGGTEAFF,TGTGCCAGTAGTATAGGGGGCACAGGGGGCACTGAAGCTTTCTTT
TRBJ2-7,TRBV28,-,-,CASSDGGASFYEQYF,TGTGCCAGCAGTGATGGGGGCGCCTCCTTTTACGAGCAGTACTTC
TRBJ1-2,TRBV7-8,-,TRBD1,CASSLGTGDRRYGYTF,TGTGCCAGCAGCCTTGGGACCGGGGACAGACGTTATGGCTACACCTTC
TRBJ1-1,TRBV11-1,once,-,CASSLAADYNTEAFF,TGTGCCAGCAGCTTAGCGGCCGATTATAACACTGAAGCTTTCTTT
TRBJ2-5,TRBV18,-,-,CASSPGHQETQYF,TGTGCCAGCTCACCAGGCCACCAAGAGACCCAGTACTTC
TRBJ1-6,TRBV19,-,TRBD1,CASSIGRDRGLARISPLHF,TGTGCCAGTAGTATTGGCCGGGACAGGGGGCTGGCGCGTATTTCACCCCTCCACTTT
TRBJ2-2,TRBV27,-,TRBD2,CASSTLETSGVTTNTGELFF,TGTGCCAGCAGCACATTAGAGACTAGCGGGGTTACTACGAACACCGGGGAGCTGTTTTTT
TRBJ1-5,TRBV6-1,-,TRBD1,CASSEETGAQPQHF,TGTGCCAGCAGTGAGGAGACAGGGGCTCAGCCCCAGCATTTT
TRBJ1-5,TRBV20-1,-,-,CSASQSQGVVPQHF,TGCAGTGCTAGTCAAAGTCAGGGTGTGGTGCCCCAGCATTTT
TRBJ2-2,TRBV7-9,few,TRBD1,CASSPGQGEIGELFF,TGTGCCAGCAGCCCCGGACAGGGGGAAATCGGGGAGCTGTTTTTT
TRBJ2-6,TRBV7-9,once,-,CASRDDIGSGANVLTF,TGTGCCAGCAGAGATGACATCGGCTCTGGGGCCAACGTCCTGACTTTC
TRBJ2-7,TRBV20-1,once,-,CSAHGGEQYF,TGCAGTGCCCATGGGGGGGAGCAGTACTTC
TRBJ2-6,TRBV7-9,-,-,CASSRGVVEGANVLTF,TGTGCCAGCAGCCGCGGTGTGGTGGAGGGGGCCAACGTCCTGACTTTC
TRBJ2-7,TRBV18,-,-,CASSPPATQSYEQYF,TGTGCCAGCTCACCACCGGCGACACAATCCTACGAGCAGTACTTC
TRBJ1-2,TRBV27,-,-,CASTPPRGSDTF,TGTGCCAGCACCCCACCGCGCGGGAGCGACACCTTC
TRBJ2-1,TRBV7-9,-,TRBD1,CASSSPTPGQGSSYNEQFF,TGTGCCAGCAGCTCACCCACTCCGGGACAGGGGAGCTCCTACAATGAGCAGTTCTTC
TRBJ1-5,TRBV18,-,-,CASSKAPGVLDQPQHF,TGTGCCAGCTCCAAAGCCCCGGGGGTTTTGGATCAGCCCCAGCATTTT
TRBJ2-5,TRBV29-1,-,-,CSVPFRGRQETQYF,TGCAGCGTCCCCTTCAGGGGAAGACAAGAGACCCAGTACTTC
TRBJ2-5,TRBV29-1,-,TRBD2,CSVTGTSSQETQYF,TGCAGCGTTACCGGGACTAGCAGCCAAGAGACCCAGTACTTC
TRBJ2-5,TRBV19,-,TRBD2,CASSPGLVGTQYF,TGTGCCAGTAGTCCGGGACTAGTCGGGACCCAGTACTTC
TRBJ2-3,TRBV7-9,once,-,CASSPVVRGTDTQYF,TGTGCCAGCAGCCCCGTTGTGCGGGGCACAGATACGCAGTATTTT
TRBJ2-2,TRBV18,-,-,CASSPRQTGELFF,TGTGCCAGCTCCCCCCGCCAGACCGGGGAGCTGTTTTTT
TRBJ1-2,TRBV28,-,-,CASSLYRADGYTF,TGTGCCAGCAGTTTATACAGGGCTGATGGCTACACCTTC